This TCR beta chain was captured by sequencing in a study of T cell changes during pregnancy in multiple sclerosis. Sequencing was performed with immunoSEQ multiplex PCR; in TCRdb, only in-frame clones are kept and a portion is missing. The profile shows roughly 75,000 clones, 89% of them singletons. V lost 1 base, J lost 5 bases, and 9 bases stayed unmatched. CDR1 is SGDLS, CDR2 YYNGEE, per germline. The CDR3 loop spans 17 amino acids. This chain uses TRBV9 with TRBJ2-5; 12 bases map to TRBD2. The source is a female donor with multiple sclerosis, enrolled in a pregnancy study. Sequences were derived from peripheral blood, sampled before pregnancy. The CDR3 is CASSVSLAGGPRETQYF. The CDR3 DNA follows: TGTGCCAGCAGCGTATCCCTAGCGGGGGGGCCCAGGGAGACCCAGTACTTC.